Below are 18 T cell receptor beta chains sequenced from a single sample in a study of T-cell reconstitution after alpha-beta-depleted transplantation in children. Researchers prepared the TCRbeta library using unique molecular identifiers, the study reports. From the PCR reads, TCRdb called clonotypes with MiXCR, one entry per CDR3 protein. The sample shows about 300,000 distinct CDR3 sequences, about a tenth of them seen only once. The sequences come from PBMCs, collected before TCRalphabeta/CD19-depleted stem cell transplant. The receptors shown here come from a boy younger than two with acute myeloid leukemia, due to receive a stem cell transplant.

This clonotype was counted many times. The genes are TRBV20-1 and TRBJ2-7, with D possibly being TRBD1 (5 bases). The germline CDR1 and CDR2 sequences are DFQATT and SNEGSKA (reference sequence). The length of the CDR3 is 13 residues. V was trimmed by 0 bases and J by 1 base, leaving 7 bases between them. The chain's CDR3 is CSARDRVSYEQYF. In DNA, the CDR3 is TGCAGTGCTAGAGACAGGGTGTCCTACGAGCAGTACTTC.

This clonotype has just one count. The chain employs TRBV7-9 and TRBJ1-3; D not resolved. Per germline, CDR1 SEHNR and CDR2 FQNEAQ (reference sequence). Trimming pared 3 bases from V and 0 bases from J, leaving 9 bases between. The CDR3 has 15 amino acids. The CDR3 DNA sequence: TGTGCCAGCAGCTTCGGCTCTCGCTCTGGAAACACCATATATTTT. Translation gives CASSFGSRSGNTIYF.

The sample holds many counts of this clonotype. V usage is TRBV12-3 or TRBV12-4 and J usage is TRBJ2-2, with 9 bases lining up with TRBD1. V was pared by 2 bases and J by 7 bases, with 5 bases of the junction left unmatched. The CDR3 is 15 residues long. The CDR3 reads CASSLWTGADGELFF. CDR3 in DNA: TGTGCCAGCAGTTTATGGACAGGGGCGGACGGGGAGCTGTTTTTT.

This clonotype has a count of ten or more. The rearrangement links TRBV20-1 to TRBJ2-7; tentatively, D is TRBD2 (5 bases). V shed 2 bases and J shed 4 bases, with 15 bases lying between them. Germline CDR1 and CDR2: DFQATT and SNEGSKA (reference sequence). This CDR3 region has 14 residues. The CDR3 DNA sequence: TGCAGTGCTAGACTTTGGGGAGAAGGGTACGAGCAGTACTTC. Translation: CSARLWGEGYEQYF.

This clonotype appeared many times. This rearrangement joins TRBV20-1 to TRBJ2-7; 8 bases agree with TRBD2. The CDR3 consists of 15 residues. The trim removed 3 bases at V and 5 bases at J, leaving 12 bases unmatched. CDR1 DFQATT and CDR2 SNEGSKA come from the germline V gene (reference sequence). The CDR3 DNA is TGCAGTGCTAGTCTCTGGAGCGGGAGCGGAAACGAGCAGTACTTC. This gives the protein CSASLWSGSGNEQYF.

This clonotype was observed many times. The genes are TRBV9 and TRBJ2-1; the D gene is possibly TRBD2 (5 bases). The CDR3 has 13 amino acids. The ends were cut back, 0 bases at V and 9 bases at J, with 10 bases in the middle. CDR1 is SGDLS, CDR2 YYNGEE, per germline. The CDR3 DNA is TGTGCCAGCAGCGTAGGAGGGTTAGCTGAGCAGTTCTTC. As protein: CASSVGGLAEQFF.

The chain combines TRBV3-1 with TRBJ2-7; a weak D match, TRBD1 (5 bases). Deletions cut 7 bases from V and 3 bases from J, with 13 bases between. Germline CDR1 is LGHDT and CDR2 is YNNKEL (reference sequence). This CDR3 has 13 amino acids. CDR3 coding DNA: TGTGCCAGCAAACAGGACCCTTTCTACGAGCAGTACTTC. This gives the protein CASKQDPFYEQYF.

This clonotype was seen many times. CDR3 loop: CATRGASHDEQYF. CDR3 DNA: TGTGCCACCCGAGGGGCTAGTCACGACGAGCAGTACTTC. The gene calls are TRBV28 and TRBJ2-7; tentatively, D is TRBD1 or TRBD2 (5 bases each). This CDR3 comprises 13 residues. Trimming took off 10 bases at V and 5 bases at J, with 18 bases between the two ends. Germline CDR1 reads MDHEN; CDR2 reads SYDVKM.

This clonotype was seen repeatedly, ten times or more. The gene calls are TRBV20-1 and TRBJ2-5; 9 nucleotides match TRBD1. The CDR3 is made up of 11 amino acids. Trimming cost V 5 bases and J 5 bases; bases outside gene matches: 0. CDR1 is DFQATT and CDR2 is SNEGSKA in the germline V gene (reference sequence). CDR3 in DNA: TGCAGTGCTGACAGGGGGGAGACCCAGTACTTC. It specifies CSADRGETQYF.

This clonotype showed up many times. V gene TRBV6-5 combines with J gene TRBJ2-1, with 14 bases identical to TRBD2. The CDR3 extends over 18 amino acids. Per the germline V gene, CDR1 is MNHEY and CDR2 is SVGAGI. V gave up 6 bases and J gave up 3 bases; unmatched junction bases: 10. The CDR3 protein is CASRPRLAGGRYYNEQFF. The CDR3 DNA sequence: TGTGCCAGCAGACCCCGACTAGCGGGGGGGCGCTACTACAATGAGCAGTTCTTC.

Comments on this clonotype: This could be a read error, since a much larger clone is one nucleotide away. J is TRBJ1-1 and V is TRBV7-6; D perhaps matches TRBD1 (5 bases). Germline V gives CDR1 SGHVS, CDR2 FNYEAQ. V gave up 1 base and J gave up 1 base, with 7 bases separating them. The CDR3 is made up of 14 amino acids. CDR3 sequence: CASSLDGQNTEAFF. The CDR3 nucleotides are TGTGCCAGCAGCTTAGATGGACAGAACACTGAAGCTTTCTTT. Variable domain in full (rest from reference TRBV7-6 and TRBJ1-1): GAGVSQSPRYKVTKRGQDVALRCDPISGHVSLYWYRQALGQGPEFLTYFNYEAQQDKSGLPNDRFSAERPEGSISTLTIQRTEQRDSAMYRCASSLDGQNTEAFFGQGTRLTVV.

This clonotype occurred many times. The V gene is TRBV28, the J gene TRBJ1-6, with 7 bases aligning to TRBD1. CDR1 and CDR2 (germline): MDHEN, SYDVKM. The CDR3 is made up of 13 amino acids. V was pared by 6 bases and J by 5 bases, with 1 base of the junction left unmatched. The DNA for the CDR3 is TGTGCCAGCAGACAGGGGAATAATTCACCCCTCCACTTT. Its protein product is CASRQGNNSPLHF.

This clonotype was observed at least ten times. The genes are TRBV7-2 and TRBJ1-6; D uncertain. Between the trimmed V and J ends, which lost 1 base and 5 bases, there was a span of 9 bases. In germline, CDR1 is SGHTA, CDR2 FQGNSA. The CDR3 is 15 amino acids. The CDR3 bases are TGTGCCAGCAGCTTAGTGCGGCCCGATAATTCACCCCTCCACTTT. Its protein product is CASSLVRPDNSPLHF.

In regard to this clonotype: A much larger clone is a single base away; this may be a read error. The chain carries TRBV27 and TRBJ2-5, with D perhaps TRBD2 (5 bases). The CDR3 has 15 amino acids. Germline V gene lookup returns CDR1 MNHEY and CDR2 SMNVEV (reference sequence). V lost 4 bases and J lost 1, with 13 bases in between. The CDR3 sequence is CASSSRWEFQETQYF. CDR3 sequence (DNA): TGTGCCAGCAGTTCCCGGTGGGAGTTCCAAGAGACCCAGTACTTC.

This clonotype has at least ten counts. V is TRBV20-1 and J is TRBJ1-6; D perhaps matches TRBD1 (5 bases). The germline CDR1 and CDR2 sequences are DFQATT and SNEGSKA (reference sequence). Deletions cut 1 base from V and 7 bases from J, with 11 bases between. This CDR3 comprises 14 residues. The CDR3 DNA sequence: TGCAGTGCTAGAGTAGGTCCAGGGAATTCACCCCTCCACTTT. It translates to CSARVGPGNSPLHF.

Ten or more counts support this clonotype. V and J are TRBV11-2 and TRBJ2-3; 9 nucleotides line up with TRBD2. V was pared by 0 bases and J by 5 bases, with 9 bases of the junction left unmatched. The CDR3 spans 17 residues. Germline assignment: CDR1 SGHAT and CDR2 FQNNGV. The CDR3 region is CASSLDPRGRALDTQYF. For the CDR3, the DNA is TGTGCCAGCAGCTTAGATCCTCGCGGGAGGGCGTTAGATACGCAGTATTTT.

The table lists this clonotype with many counts. The V gene is TRBV28, the J gene TRBJ2-2, with D tentatively TRBD1 (6 bases). The CDR3 runs 14 residues. In germline, CDR1 is MDHEN, CDR2 SYDVKM. V was clipped by 6 bases and J by 7 bases, with 15 bases between them. CDR3 sequence (DNA): TGTGCCAGCAGCATACAGGGAAAAGGCGGGGAGCTGTTTTTT. This translates into CASSIQGKGGELFF.

This clonotype was recorded a few times. This chain connects TRBV19 to TRBJ2-2; D may be TRBD1 (5 bases). CDR1 is LNHDA, CDR2 SQIVND, per germline (reference sequence). Trimming removed 4 bases from V and 3 bases from J, with 12 bases in between. This CDR3 has 15 amino acids. The CDR3 sequence is CASSSPFRDTGELFF. In DNA form, the CDR3 reads TGTGCCAGTAGTAGTCCATTCAGGGACACCGGGGAGCTGTTTTTT.